This T cell receptor beta chain was sequenced during a study of cytomegalovirus exposure and HLA in healthy donors. This PCR relied on a set of 60 Vbeta primers and 13 Jbeta primers. Produced via immunoSEQ multiplex PCR; TCRdb's table is partial and in-frame only. Among 90,000 to 110,000 clones listed, around 77% were seen once. This clone was detected once. The sample consisted of PBMCs. This clonotype originated in a woman between 35 and 50 years old in good health and CMV-seropositive.

For the CDR3, the DNA is TGTGCCAGCAGTCAGACAGGGGTGAACAATGAGCAGTTCTTC. Its translation is CASSQTGVNNEQFF. The rearrangement links TRBV7-6 to TRBJ2-1; 8 nucleotides match TRBD1. The germline CDR1 and CDR2 sequences are SGHVS and FNYEAQ. The CDR3 covers 14 residues. Losses at the gene ends were 6 bases for V and 5 bases for J; bases not matched to a gene: 6. Based on the CDR3 plus reference TRBV7-6 and TRBJ2-1, the full variable domain is GAGVSQSPRYKVTKRGQDVALRCDPISGHVSLYWYRQALGQGPEFLTYFNYEAQQDKSGLPNDRFSAERPEGSISTLTIQRTEQRDSAMYRCASSQTGVNNEQFFGPGTRLTVL.